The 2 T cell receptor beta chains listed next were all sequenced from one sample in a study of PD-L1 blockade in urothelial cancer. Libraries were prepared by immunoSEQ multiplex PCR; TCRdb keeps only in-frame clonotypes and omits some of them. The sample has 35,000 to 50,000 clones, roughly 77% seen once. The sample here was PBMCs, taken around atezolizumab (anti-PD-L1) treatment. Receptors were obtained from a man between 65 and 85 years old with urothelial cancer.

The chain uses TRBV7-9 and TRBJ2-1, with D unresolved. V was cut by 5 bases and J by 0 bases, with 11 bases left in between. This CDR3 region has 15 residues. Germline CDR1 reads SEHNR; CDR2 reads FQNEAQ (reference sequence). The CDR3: CASSPTLSSYNEQFF. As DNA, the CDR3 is TGTGCCAGCAGCCCGACTTTGAGCTCCTACAATGAGCAGTTCTTC.

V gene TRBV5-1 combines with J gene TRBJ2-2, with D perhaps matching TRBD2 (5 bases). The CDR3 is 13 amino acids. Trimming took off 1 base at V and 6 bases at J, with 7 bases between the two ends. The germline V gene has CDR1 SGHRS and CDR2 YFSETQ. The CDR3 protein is CASSLLEAGELFF. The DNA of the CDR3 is TGCGCCAGCAGCTTGTTGGAGGCCGGGGAGCTGTTTTTT.